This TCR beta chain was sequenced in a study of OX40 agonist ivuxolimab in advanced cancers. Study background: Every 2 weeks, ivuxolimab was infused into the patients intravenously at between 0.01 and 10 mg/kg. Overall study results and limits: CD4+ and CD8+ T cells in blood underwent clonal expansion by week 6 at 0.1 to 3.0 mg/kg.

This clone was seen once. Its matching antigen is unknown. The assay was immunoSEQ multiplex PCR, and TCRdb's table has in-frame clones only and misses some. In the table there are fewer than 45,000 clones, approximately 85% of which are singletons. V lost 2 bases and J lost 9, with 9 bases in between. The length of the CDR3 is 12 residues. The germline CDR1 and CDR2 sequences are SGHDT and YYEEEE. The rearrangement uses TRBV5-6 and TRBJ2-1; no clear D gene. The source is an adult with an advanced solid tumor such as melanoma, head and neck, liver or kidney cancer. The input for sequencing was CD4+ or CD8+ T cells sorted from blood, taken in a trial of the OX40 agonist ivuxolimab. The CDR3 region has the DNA TGTGCCAGCAGCTTAATACAGTTTGAGCAGTTCTTC. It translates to CASSLIQFEQFF.